This T cell receptor beta chain was identified during a study of T cells in Graves' hyperthyroidism and ophthalmopathy. Template material for amplifying TCR beta CDR3 regions consisted of RNA transcripts. Carried out on the TCR CDR3, a first-round RT-PCR used the HTBI primer set. TCRdb reprocessed the multiplex PCR reads with MiXCR, giving one entry per CDR3 protein. The table has about 690,000 distinct CDR3 sequences, roughly 17% seen once. Concerning this clonotype itself: Mismatch with germline at one junction end may stem from a read error.

The origin of this receptor is a man aged 45 to 65 with Graves' hyperthyroidism. Sequenced material: blood.

The CDR3 DNA follows: TGTGCCAGCAGCCCTCCCGGGGCCGCGAATGGCTATACCTTC. Its translation: CASSPPGAANGYTF. The V and J genes are TRBV3-1 and TRBJ1-2, with D possibly TRBD1 on 5 matching bases. Per the germline V gene, CDR1 is LGHDT and CDR2 is YNNKEL (reference sequence). The CDR3 length is 14 residues.